Listed below are T cell receptor beta chains from one sample, sequenced in a study of vaccination and CD4 T cells after COVID-19. TCRdb independently ran MiXCR on the PCR reads; one entry per CDR3 protein. The profile shows around 19,000 distinct CDR3 sequences, 45% to 50% of them singletons. No antigen has been assigned to these receptors. Sequenced: CD4+ T cells from blood, cultured in vitro. These receptor sequences come from a human donor who had recovered from COVID-19. Both conserved end residues are part of each CDR3. The order of the fields is clone size, J gene, D gene, V gene, CDR3 protein, CDR3 DNA. D genes are given only for firm matches. The listing skips clone size in some rows; elsewhere it reads once, few, many or a size class.

clone_size: few; j_call: TRBJ1-1; d_call: NA; v_call: TRBV20-1; cdr3_aa: CSARNRAHTEAFF; cdr3_nt: TGCAGTGCTAGAAACCGGGCTCACACTGAAGCTTTCTTT
clone_size: once; j_call: TRBJ2-2; d_call: TRBD2; v_call: TRBV5-1; cdr3_aa: CASSLEVAGGPGELFF; cdr3_nt: TGCGCCAGCAGCTTGGAAGTAGCGGGGGGGCCCGGGGAGCTGTTTTTT
clone_size: NA; j_call: TRBJ1-1; d_call: NA; v_call: TRBV6-1; cdr3_aa: CASNPGAVLGRTEAFF; cdr3_nt: TGTGCCAGCAATCCGGGGGCAGTCCTCGGACGGACTGAAGCTTTCTTT
clone_size: NA; j_call: TRBJ2-7; d_call: NA; v_call: TRBV27; cdr3_aa: CASSLSDPRGPYEQYF; cdr3_nt: TGTGCCAGCAGTTTATCTGATCCGAGGGGACCCTACGAGCAGTACTTC
clone_size: few; j_call: TRBJ2-1; d_call: NA; v_call: TRBV24-1; cdr3_aa: CATSDSVSNEQFF; cdr3_nt: TGTGCCACCAGTGATTCAGTATCAAATGAGCAGTTCTTC
clone_size: few; j_call: TRBJ2-2; d_call: NA; v_call: TRBV24-1; cdr3_aa: CATSVQGSTGELFF; cdr3_nt: TGTGCCACCAGTGTCCAGGGGAGTACCGGGGAGCTGTTTTTT
clone_size: few; j_call: TRBJ1-1; d_call: TRBD1; v_call: TRBV19; cdr3_aa: CASSTGQGNTEAFF; cdr3_nt: TGTGCCAGTAGTACGGGACAGGGGAACACTGAAGCTTTCTTT
clone_size: NA; j_call: TRBJ1-1; d_call: TRBD1; v_call: TRBV6-1; cdr3_aa: CASRGTVEAFF; cdr3_nt: TGTGCCAGCAGGGGGACAGTCGAAGCTTTCTTT
clone_size: few; j_call: TRBJ1-5; d_call: NA; v_call: TRBV7-6; cdr3_aa: CRRNQPQHF; cdr3_nt: TGTCGCCGCAATCAGCCCCAGCATTTT
clone_size: NA; j_call: TRBJ2-1; d_call: NA; v_call: TRBV7-2; cdr3_aa: CASSPRTTYNEQFF; cdr3_nt: TGTGCCAGCAGCCCACGGACAACTTACAATGAGCAGTTCTTC
clone_size: NA; j_call: TRBJ2-3; d_call: TRBD2; v_call: TRBV20-1; cdr3_aa: CSAQSGRLAGDLSTDTQYF; cdr3_nt: TGCAGTGCTCAATCCGGGCGGCTAGCGGGGGATCTCAGCACAGATACGCAGTATTTT
clone_size: NA; j_call: TRBJ2-7; d_call: TRBD1; v_call: TRBV7-2; cdr3_aa: CASSYSRQGATYEQYF; cdr3_nt: TGTGCCAGCAGCTATTCGCGGCAGGGGGCAACCTACGAGCAGTACTTC
clone_size: NA; j_call: TRBJ2-1; d_call: NA; v_call: TRBV20-1; cdr3_aa: CSAVRAKLSEQFF; cdr3_nt: TGCAGTGCTGTAAGGGCAAAACTCAGTGAGCAGTTCTTC
clone_size: few; j_call: TRBJ2-7; d_call: TRBD2; v_call: TRBV6-2/TRBV6-3; cdr3_aa: CASSTSGTFLSYEQYF; cdr3_nt: TGTGCCAGCAGTACTAGCGGGACCTTCTTATCCTACGAGCAGTACTTC
clone_size: few; j_call: TRBJ2-2; d_call: NA; v_call: TRBV7-9; cdr3_aa: CASSLLSGLALPTGELFF; cdr3_nt: TGTGCCAGCAGCTTATTGAGTGGGCTAGCCCTACCCACCGGGGAGCTGTTTTTT
clone_size: NA; j_call: TRBJ2-7; d_call: TRBD1; v_call: TRBV30; cdr3_aa: CAWAGTGFSYEQYF; cdr3_nt: TGTGCCTGGGCCGGGACAGGTTTCTCCTACGAGCAGTACTTC
clone_size: few; j_call: TRBJ1-1; d_call: NA; v_call: TRBV7-8; cdr3_aa: CASSSDRNTEAFF; cdr3_nt: TGTGCCAGCAGCTCGGACAGGAACACTGAAGCTTTCTTT
clone_size: few; j_call: TRBJ2-7; d_call: NA; v_call: TRBV20-1; cdr3_aa: CSASGPYEQYF; cdr3_nt: TGCAGTGCTAGCGGGCCCTACGAGCAGTACTTC
clone_size: few; j_call: TRBJ1-1; d_call: NA; v_call: TRBV7-2; cdr3_aa: CASSPDATEAFF; cdr3_nt: TGTGCCAGCAGCCCAGACGCCACTGAAGCTTTCTTT
clone_size: NA; j_call: TRBJ2-2; d_call: NA; v_call: TRBV7-2; cdr3_aa: CASSLAGELFF; cdr3_nt: TGTGCCAGCAGCTTAGCGGGGGAGCTGTTTTTT
clone_size: NA; j_call: TRBJ2-3; d_call: TRBD2; v_call: TRBV10-3; cdr3_aa: CAISVPPGTSGSIDTQYF; cdr3_nt: TGTGCCATCAGTGTGCCTCCTGGGACTAGCGGGAGTATAGATACGCAGTATTTT
clone_size: NA; j_call: TRBJ2-7; d_call: TRBD1; v_call: TRBV6-7; cdr3_aa: CAGSSRQGPYEQYF; cdr3_nt: TGTGCCGGCAGTAGCCGACAGGGACCCTACGAGCAGTACTTC
clone_size: few; j_call: TRBJ1-5; d_call: NA; v_call: TRBV27; cdr3_aa: CASSLSRGGDGPQHF; cdr3_nt: TGTGCCAGCAGTTTATCTCGAGGGGGGGACGGGCCCCAGCATTTT
clone_size: NA; j_call: TRBJ1-1; d_call: NA; v_call: TRBV20-1; cdr3_aa: CSASGGGTEAFF; cdr3_nt: TGCAGTGCTAGTGGGGGCGGCACTGAAGCTTTCTTT
clone_size: NA; j_call: TRBJ2-7; d_call: NA; v_call: TRBV6-1; cdr3_aa: CASLQGTYEQYF; cdr3_nt: TGTGCCAGCTTACAGGGTACCTACGAGCAGTACTTC
clone_size: once; j_call: TRBJ2-1; d_call: TRBD2; v_call: TRBV7-3; cdr3_aa: CASSLFAGVRNEQFF; cdr3_nt: TGTGCCAGCAGCCTCTTTGCGGGAGTAAGGAATGAGCAGTTCTTC
clone_size: NA; j_call: TRBJ2-5; d_call: TRBD2; v_call: TRBV19; cdr3_aa: CASKPAGLAGEETQYF; cdr3_nt: TGTGCCAGTAAGCCCGCGGGACTAGCGGGAGAAGAGACCCAGTACTTC
clone_size: NA; j_call: TRBJ1-5; d_call: NA; v_call: TRBV7-2; cdr3_aa: CASSFNQGGQPQHF; cdr3_nt: TGTGCCAGCAGCTTCAATCAGGGCGGTCAGCCCCAGCATTTT
clone_size: NA; j_call: TRBJ1-2; d_call: NA; v_call: TRBV18; cdr3_aa: CASSPGTSRIGYGYTF; cdr3_nt: TGTGCCAGCTCTCCCGGGACTTCCCGTATCGGGTATGGCTACACCTTC
clone_size: NA; j_call: TRBJ2-1; d_call: TRBD2; v_call: TRBV6-2/TRBV6-3; cdr3_aa: CASWGFGTRPYNEQFF; cdr3_nt: TGTGCCAGCTGGGGGTTCGGGACTAGACCCTACAATGAGCAGTTCTTC
clone_size: NA; j_call: TRBJ2-5; d_call: TRBD1; v_call: TRBV24-1; cdr3_aa: CATSEPGQGETQYF; cdr3_nt: TGTGCCACCAGTGAGCCGGGACAGGGAGAGACCCAGTACTTC
clone_size: once; j_call: TRBJ2-2; d_call: NA; v_call: TRBV9; cdr3_aa: CASSVDSAGELFF; cdr3_nt: TGTGCCAGCAGCGTAGACTCCGCCGGGGAGCTGTTTTTT
clone_size: NA; j_call: TRBJ2-1; d_call: NA; v_call: TRBV27; cdr3_aa: CASTPLDGDEQFF; cdr3_nt: TGTGCCAGCACCCCGTTGGATGGAGATGAGCAGTTCTTC
clone_size: NA; j_call: TRBJ1-1; d_call: NA; v_call: TRBV20-1; cdr3_aa: CSARIGAANTEAFF; cdr3_nt: TGCAGTGCTAGGATAGGGGCGGCGAACACTGAAGCTTTCTTT
clone_size: NA; j_call: TRBJ1-6; d_call: NA; v_call: TRBV7-9; cdr3_aa: CASGDVRAYNSPLHF; cdr3_nt: TGTGCCAGCGGCGATGTCAGGGCCTATAATTCACCCCTCCACTTT
clone_size: NA; j_call: TRBJ2-7; d_call: NA; v_call: TRBV11-1; cdr3_aa: CASSFGGDLNEQYF; cdr3_nt: TGTGCCAGCAGCTTTGGTGGAGACCTCAACGAGCAGTACTTC
clone_size: NA; j_call: TRBJ1-2; d_call: TRBD1; v_call: TRBV24-1; cdr3_aa: CATSDLSTGDGYTF; cdr3_nt: TGTGCCACCAGTGATTTGTCTACAGGGGACGGCTACACCTTC
clone_size: few; j_call: TRBJ2-7; d_call: NA; v_call: TRBV5-4; cdr3_aa: CASSFGQAYEQYF; cdr3_nt: TGTGCCAGCAGCTTTGGACAAGCCTACGAGCAGTACTTC
clone_size: NA; j_call: TRBJ1-1; d_call: NA; v_call: TRBV19; cdr3_aa: CASQGYNTEAFF; cdr3_nt: TGTGCCAGTCAGGGGTACAACACTGAAGCTTTCTTT
clone_size: NA; j_call: TRBJ2-6; d_call: TRBD1; v_call: TRBV5-4; cdr3_aa: CASSARDRDGGANVLTF; cdr3_nt: TGTGCCAGCAGCGCCCGGGACAGGGACGGTGGGGCCAACGTCCTGACTTTC
clone_size: NA; j_call: TRBJ1-5; d_call: TRBD1; v_call: TRBV7-9; cdr3_aa: CASSFGGGGQPQHF; cdr3_nt: TGTGCCAGCAGCTTTGGAGGGGGCGGTCAGCCCCAGCATTTT
clone_size: NA; j_call: TRBJ2-3; d_call: NA; v_call: TRBV6-2/TRBV6-3; cdr3_aa: CASSYAGRSTDTQYF; cdr3_nt: TGTGCCAGCAGTTACGCGGGGAGGAGCACAGATACGCAGTATTTT
clone_size: NA; j_call: TRBJ2-1; d_call: NA; v_call: TRBV6-2/TRBV6-3; cdr3_aa: CASSFGLFNEQFF; cdr3_nt: TGTGCCAGCAGTTTCGGACTTTTTAATGAGCAGTTCTTC
clone_size: NA; j_call: TRBJ2-3; d_call: TRBD1; v_call: TRBV5-1; cdr3_aa: CASRTGTTDTQYF; cdr3_nt: TGCGCCAGCAGGACAGGGACAACAGATACGCAGTATTTT
clone_size: few; j_call: TRBJ1-5; d_call: NA; v_call: TRBV20-1; cdr3_aa: CSALTSGQPQHF; cdr3_nt: NA
clone_size: NA; j_call: TRBJ1-1; d_call: NA; v_call: TRBV24-1; cdr3_aa: CATSVWGPEAFF; cdr3_nt: TGTGCCACCAGTGTATGGGGTCCCGAAGCTTTCTTT
clone_size: NA; j_call: TRBJ2-1; d_call: TRBD2; v_call: TRBV6-1; cdr3_aa: CASSEGLAGVGNEQFF; cdr3_nt: TGTGCCAGCAGTGAGGGACTAGCGGGAGTGGGGAATGAGCAGTTCTTC
clone_size: few; j_call: TRBJ1-5; d_call: NA; v_call: TRBV28; cdr3_aa: CASRSTDGNNQPQHF; cdr3_nt: TGTGCCAGCAGATCCACGGACGGTAACAATCAGCCCCAGCATTTT
clone_size: NA; j_call: TRBJ1-1; d_call: NA; v_call: TRBV7-2; cdr3_aa: CASRPDRVPEAFF; cdr3_nt: TGTGCCAGCAGACCGGACCGTGTCCCTGAAGCTTTCTTT
clone_size: few; j_call: TRBJ2-7; d_call: NA; v_call: TRBV6-1; cdr3_aa: CASSGDPRRHEQYF; cdr3_nt: TGTGCCAGCAGTGGGGATCCGAGAAGGCACGAGCAGTACTTC
clone_size: few; j_call: TRBJ2-3; d_call: NA; v_call: TRBV7-9; cdr3_aa: CASSEGAMGDTQYF; cdr3_nt: TGTGCCAGCAGCGAAGGGGCTATGGGAGATACGCAGTATTTT
clone_size: NA; j_call: TRBJ2-3; d_call: TRBD2; v_call: TRBV6-1; cdr3_aa: CASSGLAGGRDTQYF; cdr3_nt: TGTGCCAGCAGTGGGCTAGCGGGGGGGCGAGATACGCAGTATTTT
clone_size: NA; j_call: TRBJ2-7; d_call: NA; v_call: TRBV6-5; cdr3_aa: CASSSPGESPGEQYF; cdr3_nt: TGTGCCAGCAGTTCACCGGGGGAAAGCCCCGGCGAGCAGTACTTC
clone_size: NA; j_call: TRBJ2-5; d_call: TRBD1; v_call: TRBV19; cdr3_aa: CASSTSDRMETQYF; cdr3_nt: TGTGCCAGTAGTACGTCGGACAGGATGGAGACCCAGTACTTC
clone_size: NA; j_call: TRBJ1-5; d_call: NA; v_call: TRBV9; cdr3_aa: CASSVDAGAGQPQHF; cdr3_nt: TGTGCCAGCAGCGTAGACGCGGGGGCGGGTCAGCCCCAGCATTTT